This is a list of T cell receptor beta chains from one sample in a study of blood T cell repertoires in COVID-19. The repertoire was sequenced with immunoSEQ multiplex PCR; TCRdb's copy has only in-frame clones and lacks some. The table lists 200,000 to 250,000 clones, 70% to 85% of them singletons, with 3% to 3.5% in the top ten. The sample comprised PBMCs or T cells enriched from blood (not recorded which). The source is a woman aged 55-70 years who had recovered from COVID-19. Both conserved end residues are part of each CDR3. Each record gives: V gene, J gene, clone size, D gene, CDR3 protein, CDR3 DNA. The D gene is left open where the match is weak. Clone size is stated in some rows and not others, as once, few, many or a class when expanded.

V gene: TRBV6-5; J gene: TRBJ1-2; clone size: NA; D gene: NA; CDR3 protein: CASSPGGANYGYTF; CDR3 DNA: TGTGCCAGCAGTCCGGGGGGAGCTAACTATGGCTACACCTTC
V gene: TRBV18; J gene: TRBJ2-7; clone size: NA; D gene: TRBD1; CDR3 protein: CASSPDRGREQYF; CDR3 DNA: TGTGCCAGCTCACCGGACAGGGGGCGAGAGCAGTACTTC
V gene: TRBV7-2; J gene: TRBJ2-2; clone size: once; D gene: NA; CDR3 protein: CASSTSSITGELFF; CDR3 DNA: TGTGCCAGCAGCACGAGTAGTATCACCGGGGAGCTGTTTTTT
V gene: TRBV7-9; J gene: TRBJ1-1; clone size: few; D gene: NA; CDR3 protein: CASSLRTENTEAFF; CDR3 DNA: TGTGCCAGCAGCTTGCGGACAGAGAACACTGAAGCTTTCTTT
V gene: TRBV5-1; J gene: TRBJ1-5; clone size: NA; D gene: NA; CDR3 protein: CASSLGTANQPQHF; CDR3 DNA: TGCGCCAGCAGCTTGGGGACAGCCAATCAGCCCCAGCATTTT
V gene: TRBV18; J gene: TRBJ2-3; clone size: NA; D gene: TRBD1; CDR3 protein: CASSTTGGLDTQYF; CDR3 DNA: TGTGCCAGCTCAACGACAGGGGGCTTAGATACGCAGTATTTT
V gene: TRBV29-1; J gene: TRBJ2-1; clone size: once; D gene: TRBD1; CDR3 protein: CSATLRTGNSFF; CDR3 DNA: TGCAGCGCGACCCTCAGGACAGGTAATTCTTTCTTC
V gene: TRBV12-5; J gene: TRBJ2-7; clone size: NA; D gene: NA; CDR3 protein: CASGLVPGIRYEQYF; CDR3 DNA: TGTGCTAGTGGTTTGGTTCCAGGGATCCGCTACGAGCAGTACTTC
V gene: TRBV7-2; J gene: TRBJ2-3; clone size: once; D gene: TRBD2; CDR3 protein: CASSLEAASGRNTQYF; CDR3 DNA: TGTGCCAGCAGCTTAGAGGCGGCTAGCGGGAGGAATACGCAGTATTTT
V gene: TRBV19; J gene: TRBJ2-5; clone size: NA; D gene: NA; CDR3 protein: CASNPGVGETQYF; CDR3 DNA: TGTGCCAGTAACCCGGGAGTAGGGGAGACCCAGTACTTC
V gene: TRBV27; J gene: TRBJ2-7; clone size: NA; D gene: TRBD1; CDR3 protein: CASSLSTGPYEQYF; CDR3 DNA: TGTGCCAGCAGTTTGTCGACAGGGCCCTACGAGCAGTACTTC
V gene: TRBV11-2; J gene: TRBJ1-6; clone size: NA; D gene: TRBD1; CDR3 protein: CASSTLRTGHNSPLHF; CDR3 DNA: TGTGCCAGCAGCACCCTTCGGACAGGCCATAATTCACCCCTCCACTTT
V gene: TRBV7-8; J gene: TRBJ2-1; clone size: once; D gene: TRBD2; CDR3 protein: CASSPLGTSANEQFF; CDR3 DNA: TGTGCCAGCAGCCCCCTAGGCACTAGCGCCAATGAGCAGTTCTTC
V gene: TRBV4-2; J gene: TRBJ2-2; clone size: NA; D gene: NA; CDR3 protein: CASSLAANTGELFF; CDR3 DNA: TGTGCCAGCAGCCTGGCGGCGAACACCGGGGAGCTGTTTTTT
V gene: TRBV29-1; J gene: TRBJ2-5; clone size: NA; D gene: NA; CDR3 protein: CSASGPGETQYF; CDR3 DNA: TGCAGCGCCTCAGGGCCCGGGGAGACCCAGTACTTC
V gene: TRBV5-8; J gene: TRBJ1-1; clone size: NA; D gene: NA; CDR3 protein: CASSPRRRGGNTEAFF; CDR3 DNA: TGTGCCAGCAGCCCACGCCGCCGGGGGGGGAACACTGAAGCTTTCTTT
V gene: TRBV5-6; J gene: TRBJ2-7; clone size: NA; D gene: NA; CDR3 protein: CASSSGHTYEQYF; CDR3 DNA: TGTGCCAGCAGCTCCGGACATACCTACGAGCAGTACTTC
V gene: TRBV4-2; J gene: TRBJ1-2; clone size: NA; D gene: TRBD1; CDR3 protein: CASSQSDRVFNYGYTF; CDR3 DNA: TGTGCCAGCAGCCAATCGGACAGGGTCTTTAACTATGGCTACACCTTC
V gene: TRBV18; J gene: TRBJ1-5; clone size: NA; D gene: TRBD1; CDR3 protein: CASSLETGTAGNQPQHF; CDR3 DNA: TGTGCCAGCTCACTCGAGACCGGGACAGCGGGCAATCAGCCCCAGCATTTT
V gene: TRBV27; J gene: TRBJ2-2; clone size: few; D gene: TRBD2; CDR3 protein: CASSFSGSTGELFF; CDR3 DNA: TGTGCCAGCAGTTTTAGCGGGAGCACCGGGGAGCTGTTTTTT
V gene: TRBV11-2; J gene: TRBJ2-7; clone size: NA; D gene: TRBD1; CDR3 protein: CASSLVTGAGYEQYF; CDR3 DNA: TGTGCCAGCAGCTTAGTGACAGGGGCTGGTTACGAGCAGTACTTC
V gene: TRBV3-1/TRBV3-2; J gene: TRBJ1-3; clone size: once; D gene: NA; CDR3 protein: CASSQVRNTIYF; CDR3 DNA: TGTGCCAGCAGCCAAGTTAGAAACACCATATATTTT
V gene: TRBV19; J gene: TRBJ1-3; clone size: NA; D gene: TRBD1; CDR3 protein: CARGTGPGNTIYF; CDR3 DNA: TGTGCCAGGGGGACAGGGCCTGGAAACACCATATATTTT
V gene: TRBV6-2/TRBV6-3; J gene: TRBJ2-5; clone size: NA; D gene: TRBD1; CDR3 protein: CASIPGGEETQYF; CDR3 DNA: TGTGCCAGCATCCCAGGGGGTGAAGAGACCCAGTACTTC
V gene: TRBV3-1/TRBV3-2; J gene: TRBJ2-5; clone size: NA; D gene: NA; CDR3 protein: CASSQEARPQYF; CDR3 DNA: TGTGCCAGCAGCCAAGAAGCGCGGCCCCAGTACTTC
V gene: TRBV6-5; J gene: TRBJ1-1; clone size: NA; D gene: NA; CDR3 protein: CASIRPGGEEAFF; CDR3 DNA: TGTGCCAGCATCCGGCCGGGGGGAGAAGAAGCTTTCTTT
V gene: TRBV7-9; J gene: TRBJ1-1; clone size: few; D gene: NA; CDR3 protein: CASSSGVGNTEAFF; CDR3 DNA: TGTGCCAGCAGTTCAGGGGTTGGGAACACTGAAGCTTTCTTT
V gene: TRBV6-1; J gene: TRBJ1-5; clone size: few; D gene: NA; CDR3 protein: CASSDQVLRQPQHF; CDR3 DNA: TGTGCCAGCAGTGATCAGGTACTCCGCCAGCCCCAGCATTTT
V gene: TRBV6-5; J gene: TRBJ1-6; clone size: few; D gene: NA; CDR3 protein: CASGPNSPLHF; CDR3 DNA: TGTGCCAGCGGCCCTAATTCACCCCTCCACTTT
V gene: TRBV5-4; J gene: TRBJ2-7; clone size: NA; D gene: NA; CDR3 protein: CASSLFSVLNEQYF; CDR3 DNA: TGTGCCAGCAGCTTGTTTTCGGTTCTTAACGAGCAGTACTTC
V gene: TRBV7-9; J gene: TRBJ1-1; clone size: once; D gene: NA; CDR3 protein: CASSLAGRYTEAFF; CDR3 DNA: TGTGCCAGCAGCCTGGCAGGGCGGTACACTGAAGCTTTCTTT
V gene: TRBV11-3; J gene: TRBJ2-2; clone size: NA; D gene: NA; CDR3 protein: CASSSPGTRNTGELFF; CDR3 DNA: TGTGCCAGCAGCTCCCCCGGGACAAGGAACACCGGGGAGCTGTTTTTT
V gene: TRBV9; J gene: TRBJ2-3; clone size: NA; D gene: NA; CDR3 protein: CASSVAPGGRTTDTQYF; CDR3 DNA: TGTGCCAGCAGCGTAGCCCCTGGGGGCAGGACCACAGATACGCAGTATTTT
V gene: TRBV20-1; J gene: TRBJ1-2; clone size: NA; D gene: TRBD1; CDR3 protein: CSAPTGAHYTF; CDR3 DNA: TGCAGTGCTCCGACAGGGGCCCACTACACCTTC
V gene: TRBV6-5; J gene: TRBJ2-7; clone size: NA; D gene: TRBD1; CDR3 protein: CASSYSGQGIAYEQYF; CDR3 DNA: TGTGCCAGCAGTTACTCTGGACAGGGCATTGCCTACGAGCAGTACTTC
V gene: TRBV7-8; J gene: TRBJ2-2; clone size: NA; D gene: TRBD2; CDR3 protein: CASSPNSGSFGTGELFF; CDR3 DNA: TGTGCCAGCAGCCCTAATAGCGGGAGTTTTGGAACCGGGGAGCTGTTTTTT
V gene: TRBV19; J gene: TRBJ1-6; clone size: medium-sized; D gene: NA; CDR3 protein: CASSISVNSSYNSPLHF; CDR3 DNA: TGTGCCAGTAGTATTTCGGTAAATAGCTCCTATAATTCACCCCTCCACTTT
V gene: TRBV11-2; J gene: TRBJ1-1; clone size: NA; D gene: TRBD1; CDR3 protein: CASSPRQGQAFF; CDR3 DNA: TGTGCCAGCAGCCCGCGACAGGGGCAAGCTTTCTTT
V gene: TRBV7-2; J gene: TRBJ2-3; clone size: once; D gene: NA; CDR3 protein: CASRVDIDTQYF; CDR3 DNA: TGTGCCAGCAGGGTAGATATAGATACGCAGTATTTT
V gene: TRBV19; J gene: TRBJ1-2; clone size: NA; D gene: TRBD1; CDR3 protein: CASTRTGNNYGYTF; CDR3 DNA: TGTGCCAGTACCAGGACAGGTAACAACTATGGCTACACCTTC
V gene: TRBV5-1; J gene: TRBJ1-1; clone size: NA; D gene: TRBD1; CDR3 protein: CASSPRQGAWGEAFF; CDR3 DNA: TGCGCCAGCAGCCCAAGACAGGGGGCCTGGGGTGAAGCTTTCTTT
V gene: TRBV23-1; J gene: TRBJ1-2; clone size: NA; D gene: NA; CDR3 protein: CASSLSKTPHYGYTF; CDR3 DNA: TGCGCCAGCAGTCTCTCCAAGACACCCCACTATGGCTACACCTTC
V gene: TRBV18; J gene: TRBJ1-5; clone size: NA; D gene: NA; CDR3 protein: CASSPWGDSNQPQHF; CDR3 DNA: TGTGCCAGCTCACCGTGGGGGGATAGCAATCAGCCCCAGCATTTT
V gene: TRBV2; J gene: TRBJ1-1; clone size: once; D gene: TRBD1; CDR3 protein: CASSRQGRSNTEAFF; CDR3 DNA: TGTGCCAGCAGCCGACAGGGTAGATCGAACACTGAAGCTTTCTTT
V gene: TRBV27; J gene: TRBJ2-1; clone size: NA; D gene: TRBD2; CDR3 protein: CASRGGGRWVNEQFF; CDR3 DNA: TGTGCCAGCAGGGGGGGAGGGCGGTGGGTCAATGAGCAGTTCTTC
V gene: TRBV5-3; J gene: TRBJ1-6; clone size: once; D gene: NA; CDR3 protein: CARSLAQRPSSPLHF; CDR3 DNA: TGTGCCAGAAGCTTGGCCCAGAGGCCTAGTTCACCCCTCCACTTT
V gene: TRBV5-6; J gene: TRBJ1-1; clone size: NA; D gene: NA; CDR3 protein: CASRSNTEAFF; CDR3 DNA: TGTGCCAGCAGATCTAACACTGAAGCTTTCTTT
V gene: TRBV5-4; J gene: TRBJ2-1; clone size: once; D gene: NA; CDR3 protein: CASSGRGALNNEQFF; CDR3 DNA: TGTGCCAGCAGCGGTCGGGGGGCTTTAAACAATGAGCAGTTCTTC
V gene: TRBV6-5; J gene: TRBJ1-2; clone size: few; D gene: NA; CDR3 protein: CASSLAGGVDGYTF; CDR3 DNA: TGTGCCAGCAGCCTGGCGGGTGGGGTGGATGGCTACACCTTC
V gene: TRBV14; J gene: TRBJ1-6; clone size: NA; D gene: NA; CDR3 protein: CASSPLYNSPLHF; CDR3 DNA: TGTGCCAGCAGCCCCTTATATAATTCACCCCTCCACTTT
V gene: TRBV7-2; J gene: TRBJ1-6; clone size: few; D gene: TRBD1; CDR3 protein: CASSSQGARTPLHF; CDR3 DNA: TGTGCCAGCAGCTCGCAGGGGGCGCGGACACCCCTCCACTTT